The clone carrying this T cell receptor beta chain was seen a few times. One entry per CDR3 protein, called by TCRdb with MiXCR from the RT-PCR reads. Here the sample spans around 82,000 distinct CDR3 sequences, around 5% being singletons. Germline values: CDR1 LGHNA, CDR2 YNFKEQ. The CDR3 has 19 residues. Germline trimming cut 0 bases from V and 1 base from J; bases unmatched to any gene: 9. This sample stems from a study of patients and donors after allogeneic stem cell transplantation. The source is a human donor who was either an allogeneic HSCT recipient or a stem cell or donor lymphocyte infusion donor (not recorded which). It is not recorded whose cells these are; they may come from a transplant donor. This rearrangement joins TRBV4-2 to TRBJ2-1; TRBD1 aligns across 10 bases. Input material: blood, either unsorted or a sorted T cell fraction (not recorded which). For the CDR3, the DNA is TGTGCCAGCAGCCAAGATCCTCTTCGGACAGGGGGTTCCTACAATGAGCAGTTCTTC. This translates into CASSQDPLRTGGSYNEQFF.